Below, 29 T cell receptor beta chains from the same sample are listed, as sequenced in a study of T cell responses to AZD1222 COVID-19 vaccine. Profiled with immunoSEQ multiplex PCR; TCRdb holds only in-frame clones, not every one. There are under 200,000 clones in the sample; 70% to 90% occur only once, and 0.85% to 1.1% lies in the top ten. Specimen: peripheral blood, collected 28 days after the second AZD1222 dose. The receptors shown here come from an adult who received the AZD1222 COVID-19 vaccine.

This clone has only one observation. This chain links TRBV9 with TRBJ2-1, with TRBD1 identical over 7 bases. The CDR3 is 15 amino acids. Germline V gene data show CDR1 as SGDLS and CDR2 as YYNGEE. V shed 6 bases and J 4 bases; nucleotides not matched to a gene: 10. This CDR3 reads CASTYTGTEYNEQFF. CDR3 coding DNA: TGTGCCAGCACCTATACCGGGACAGAATACAATGAGCAGTTCTTC.

The J gene is TRBJ2-5, the V gene TRBV6-1; 8 nucleotides line up with TRBD2. Germline values: CDR1 MNHNS, CDR2 SASEGT. V dropped 3 bases and J dropped 3; count of bases not matched to a gene: 3. The CDR3 contains 14 residues. CDR3 residues: CASSDGRGEETQYF. Here the CDR3 DNA reads TGTGCCAGCAGTGACGGGCGGGGGGAAGAGACCCAGTACTTC.

This rearrangement joins TRBV5-1 to TRBJ2-3; no definite D call. V lost 0 bases and J 1 base, leaving 9 bases between the germline ends. Per germline, CDR1 SGHRS and CDR2 YFSETQ. The CDR3 totals 15 residues. The CDR3 region is CASSLVGPGTDTQYF. Written as DNA, the CDR3 is TGCGCCAGCAGCTTGGTTGGACCCGGCACAGATACGCAGTATTTT.

The chain recombines TRBV4-3 with TRBJ1-6; D perhaps matches TRBD1 (6 bases). The CDR3 has 14 amino acids. Germline V lookup: CDR1 LGHNA, CDR2 YSLEER. The germline V and J ends were trimmed by 4 bases and 5 bases, with 9 bases remaining between them. CDR3 loop: CASSRDRNNSPLHF. Here the CDR3 DNA reads TGCGCCAGCAGCCGCGACAGGAATAATTCACCCCTCCACTTT.

This chain links TRBV3-1 (or the pseudogene TRBV3-2) with TRBJ1-6; no clear D gene. The V end was cut by 6 bases, the J end by 5 bases, with 23 bases between. The CDR3 is 18 amino acids. Germline V lookup: CDR1 LGHDT, CDR2 YNNKEL (reference sequence). In DNA form, the CDR3 reads TGTGCCAGCAGGCACCCCAACGGCGACCGCCGGCATAATTCACCCCTCCACTTT. Residues: CASRHPNGDRRHNSPLHF.

The rearrangement joins TRBV4-3 to TRBJ2-1; the D gene is possibly TRBD2 (5 bases). There are 17 residues in the CDR3. Trimming cost V 0 bases and J 3 bases, with 15 bases left between them. Germline V gene lookup returns CDR1 LGHNA and CDR2 YSLEER. The CDR3 region is CASSQDMSGGFYNEQFF. DNA for the CDR3: TGCGCCAGCAGCCAAGATATGAGCGGTGGTTTCTACAATGAGCAGTTCTTC.

The chain is built from TRBV2 and TRBJ2-7; D is unclear. Germline lookup yields CDR1 SNHLY and CDR2 FYNNEI. The CDR3 is 12 residues long. Trimming removed 3 bases at V and 0 bases at J, with 3 bases between. DNA of the CDR3: TGTGCCAGCAGTGACAGCTCCTACGAGCAGTACTTC. Protein sequence: CASSDSSYEQYF.

This clone occurred once. This chain connects TRBV18 to TRBJ1-1; D might be TRBD1 (5 bases). V was clipped by 6 bases and J by 4 bases, with 12 bases between them. Germline CDR1 reads KGHSH; CDR2 reads LQKENI. CDR3 length: 13 residues. The CDR3: CASSYPGTTEAFF. The CDR3, as DNA: TGTGCCAGCTCTTATCCGGGGACCACTGAAGCTTTCTTT.

The chain uses TRBV27 and TRBJ2-7, with TRBD1 identical over 7 bases. The J segment lost 6 bases and the V segment lost 0 bases, leaving 8 bases of the junction unmatched. The CDR3 spans 15 residues. Germline V lookup: CDR1 MNHEY, CDR2 SMNVEV (reference sequence). CDR3 protein: CASSLSWTGGGEQYF. As DNA, the CDR3 is TGTGCCAGCAGTTTATCGTGGACAGGAGGCGGCGAGCAGTACTTC.

This sequence joins TRBV6-1 and TRBJ2-5; tentative D call: TRBD2 (5 bases). The CDR3 runs 16 residues. The V gene lost 2 bases and the J gene lost 4 bases, with 17 bases spanning the gap. CDR1 MNHNS and CDR2 SASEGT come from the germline V gene. The CDR3 spells CASSERVSGTGETQYF. For the CDR3, the DNA is TGTGCCAGCAGTGAACGAGTCTCGGGAACGGGAGAGACCCAGTACTTC.

J is TRBJ1-6 and V is TRBV4-3; D remains ambiguous. The V end lost 1 base, the J end lost 7 bases, and 8 bases lay between the germline ends. This CDR3 contains 14 residues. Germline assignment: CDR1 LGHNA and CDR2 YSLEER. The CDR3 DNA reads as TGCGCCAGCAGCCAAGGAAACATCAATTCACCCCTCCACTTT. Residues: CASSQGNINSPLHF.

The V gene is TRBV18, the J gene TRBJ1-1, with D perhaps TRBD1 (5 bases). Germline V lookup: CDR1 KGHSH, CDR2 LQKENI. The germline V and J ends were trimmed by 6 bases and 4 bases, with 15 bases remaining between them. This CDR3 region has 14 residues. DNA for the CDR3: TGTGCCAGCTCGCGGACATGGGTTGGCACTGAAGCTTTCTTT. Amino acids: CASSRTWVGTEAFF.

The CDR3 sequence is CASSRQGRQPQHF. The CDR3 DNA reads TGTGCCAGCAGCCGACAGGGTAGGCAGCCCCAGCATTTT. The chain has TRBV12-3 or TRBV12-4 and TRBJ1-5; 7 nucleotides match TRBD1. The CDR3 has 13 amino acids. Trimming at V came to 6 bases and at J to 7 bases, leaving 6 bases not matched to a gene.

This clone was counted once. The V and J genes are TRBV19 and TRBJ1-3; perhaps TRBD1 as D (5 bases). Trimming removed 3 bases at V and 0 bases at J, with 12 bases between. Germline CDR1 is LNHDA and CDR2 is SQIVND (reference sequence). The CDR3 is 16 residues long. Written as DNA, the CDR3 is TGTGCCAGTAGTATCGGGTGGGGCCTCTCTGGAAACACCATATATTTT. This gives the protein CASSIGWGLSGNTIYF.

This chain joins TRBV6-5 and TRBJ2-7, with TRBD1 identical over 7 bases. V lost 6 bases to trimming and J lost 2 bases; unmatched junction nucleotides: 4. Germline CDR1 MNHEY, CDR2 SVGAGI. The CDR3 has 13 residues. The CDR3 region is CASRDRLAYEQYF. The DNA for the CDR3 is TGTGCCAGCAGGGACAGGTTAGCCTACGAGCAGTACTTC.

This chain joins TRBV27 and TRBJ2-2, with TRBD1 as a possible D gene (6 bases). CDR3 size: 13 residues. V gave up 10 bases and J gave up 1 base, with 10 bases separating them. Germline-derived CDR1 and CDR2 are MNHEY and SMNVEV (reference sequence). CDR3 sequence reads: CATRTENTGELFF. CDR3 coding DNA: TGTGCCACCCGGACAGAGAACACCGGGGAGCTGTTTTTT.

This chain links TRBV10-3 with TRBJ2-3; the match to TRBD2 covers 15 bases. This CDR3 spans 18 amino acids. The germline V gene has CDR1 ENHRY and CDR2 SYGVKD. Trimming cost V 6 bases and J 0 bases; bases outside gene matches: 7. This CDR3 is CAISRGLAGGLSTDTQYF. In DNA, the CDR3 is TGTGCCATCAGCCGAGGACTAGCGGGGGGGCTGAGCACAGATACGCAGTATTTT.

The chain recombines TRBV7-9 with TRBJ2-7; 9 bases agree with TRBD2. V dropped 3 bases and J dropped 7; count of bases not matched to a gene: 1. The V gene's germline CDR1 is SEHNR and CDR2 FQNEAQ (reference sequence). The CDR3 spans 12 residues. For the CDR3, the DNA is TGTGCCAGCAGCTTCACTAGCGGGGAGCAGTACTTC. Its protein product is CASSFTSGEQYF.

The rearrangement joins TRBV5-8 to TRBJ2-7; 7 nucleotides line up with TRBD1. The CDR3 consists of 13 residues. Germline assignment: CDR1 SGHTS and CDR2 YDEGEE. V lost 5 bases and J lost 6; bases outside the gene matches: 8. The DNA for the CDR3 is TGTGCCAGCAGACCAACAGGGGCGCCCGAGCAGTACTTC. It specifies CASRPTGAPEQYF.

This rearrangement joins TRBV5-5 to TRBJ1-2; D remains unclear. From germline, CDR1 is SGHKS and CDR2 YYEKEE (reference sequence). The CDR3 has 14 residues. Trimming took 0 bases from V and 0 from J, leaving 6 bases between them. For the CDR3, the DNA is TGTGCCAGCAGCTTGGATGGGTCTAACTATGGCTACACCTTC. Translated, it gives CASSLDGSNYGYTF.

V usage is TRBV19 and J usage is TRBJ1-1; D is unresolved. The CDR3 is made up of 14 amino acids. V dropped 3 bases and J dropped 3 bases, with 11 bases sitting between them. Germline V gene data show CDR1 as LNHDA and CDR2 as SQIVND (reference sequence). The CDR3 nucleotides read TGTGCCAGTAGTATTGAGGCTGGGGACACTGAAGCTTTCTTT. Translated, it gives CASSIEAGDTEAFF.

The chain employs TRBV18 and TRBJ1-6; D gene ambiguous. V lost 2 bases and J lost 5, with 10 bases in between. Germline V lookup: CDR1 KGHSH, CDR2 LQKENI. The CDR3 spans 15 residues. CDR3: CASSPYRRNNSPLHF. CDR3 in DNA: TGTGCCAGCTCACCATATCGACGGAATAATTCACCCCTCCACTTT. The complete variable domain, with remaining parts taken from reference TRBV18 and TRBJ1-6, reads NAGVMQNPRHLVRRRGQEARLRCSPMKGHSHVYWYRQLPEEGLKFMVYLQKENIIDESGMPKERFSAEFPKEGPSILRIQQVVRGDSAAYFCASSPYRRNNSPLHFGNGTRLTVT.

Worth noting for this clone: Other nucleotide sequences from this sample produce the same CDR3. This chain uses TRBV18 with TRBJ1-2, with TRBD1 matching 7 bases. CDR1 is KGHSH and CDR2 is LQKENI in the germline V gene. The CDR3 contains 14 residues. The J segment lost 2 bases and the V segment lost 2 bases, leaving 2 bases of the junction unmatched. The CDR3 region has the DNA TGTGCCAGCTCACCAGGGACAGCCAACTATGGCTACACCTTC. It specifies CASSPGTANYGYTF.

V usage is TRBV6-5 and J usage is TRBJ1-1; 12 nucleotides agree with TRBD1. Germline V gives CDR1 MNHEY, CDR2 SVGAGI. V dropped 8 bases and J dropped 5; count of bases not matched to a gene: 3. The CDR3 contains 13 residues. This CDR3 is CASQGQGATEAFF. As DNA, the CDR3 is TGTGCCAGCCAGGGACAGGGGGCTACTGAAGCTTTCTTT.

With respect to this clone: One end of the junction varies from germline; a read error may be responsible. This rearrangement joins TRBV7-2 to TRBJ2-3, with 9 bases lining up with TRBD2. Germline V gene sequence: CDR1 SGHTA, CDR2 FQGNSA. The CDR3 is made up of 14 amino acids. The CDR3 region is CASSLARASGEATF. The CDR3 DNA sequence: TGTGCCAGCAGCTTAGCGCGTGCTAGCGGGGAAGCTACTTTT.

V is TRBV21-1 and J is TRBJ2-4; the table calls TRBD2, which could not be checked here. TRBV21-1 is described as a pseudogene. The CDR3 is made up of 16 amino acids. The CDR3 is CASIWRGTLAKNIQYF. Written as DNA, the CDR3 is TGTGCCAGCATTTGGCGGGGGACACTAGCCAAAAACATTCAGTACTTC.

This chain links TRBV4-1 with TRBJ1-5; D remains ambiguous. The CDR3 covers 15 residues. The V gene lost 1 base and the J gene lost 5 bases, with 12 bases spanning the gap. Per the germline V gene, CDR1 is MGHRA and CDR2 is YSYEKL. Here the CDR3 reads CASSQVVYGDQPQHF. CDR3 sequence (DNA): TGCGCCAGCAGCCAAGTGGTCTACGGCGATCAGCCCCAGCATTTT.

V gene TRBV6-5 combines with J gene TRBJ2-3; D is perhaps TRBD1 or TRBD2 (5 bases each). This CDR3 has 16 residues. Germline V gene lookup returns CDR1 MNHEY and CDR2 SVGAGI. V was trimmed by 0 bases and J by 0 bases, leaving 10 bases between them. CDR3 sequence: CASSYSTWGSTDTQYF. The CDR3 nucleotides read TGTGCCAGCAGTTACTCGACATGGGGGAGCACAGATACGCAGTATTTT.

In its sample, this clone was seen once. The V call is TRBV19, the J call TRBJ1-2; the D gene is possibly TRBD1 (5 bases). This CDR3 comprises 13 residues. Germline V CDR1 and CDR2: LNHDA, SQIVND (reference sequence). The V end lost 3 bases, the J end lost 4 bases, and 9 bases lay between the germline ends. The CDR3 DNA is TGTGCCAGTAGTATGCGGGACGGCTATGGCTACACCTTC. Translating gives CASSMRDGYGYTF.